These T cell receptor beta chains were read from a single sample in a study of T cells in Graves' hyperthyroidism and ophthalmopathy. TCRdb reanalysed the multiplex PCR reads using MiXCR and keeps one entry per CDR3 protein. The repertoire includes about 260,000 distinct CDR3 sequences, less than 30% of them detected once, and approximately 30% sits in the top ten. Input material: blood. These TCRs come from a man aged 40-50 years with Graves' hyperthyroidism that later progressed to Graves' ophthalmopathy. Each CDR3 is given with its conserved first and last residue. A D gene is named only where the DNA matches it firmly. Not every row has a clone size; where given, it reads once, few, many or a size class.

j_gene: TRBJ1-3; abundance: many; d_gene: NA; v_gene: TRBV30; CDR3nt: TGTGCCTGGAAGAACGCAGGGGGAAACACCATATATTTT; CDR3aa: CAWKNAGGNTIYF
j_gene: TRBJ2-7; abundance: NA; d_gene: NA; v_gene: TRBV28; CDR3nt: TGTGCCAGCAGCTTACTCGGGGTAGAGCAGTACTTC; CDR3aa: CASSLLGVEQYF
j_gene: TRBJ1-2; abundance: many; d_gene: TRBD1; v_gene: TRBV28; CDR3nt: TGTGCCAGCAGTTCCTCCGGGACAGGGGGAAAGTTAGGTGGCTACACCTTC; CDR3aa: CASSSSGTGGKLGGYTF
j_gene: TRBJ2-5; abundance: NA; d_gene: TRBD1; v_gene: TRBV6-1; CDR3nt: TGTGCCAGCAGTCCGTTGACAGGGAATAGCCAAGAGACCCAGTACTTC; CDR3aa: CASSPLTGNSQETQYF
j_gene: TRBJ1-1; abundance: NA; d_gene: NA; v_gene: TRBV11-1; CDR3nt: TGTGCCAGCAGCTTATGGGGGTTAGGGGAACGGACTGAAGCTTTCTTT; CDR3aa: CASSLWGLGERTEAFF
j_gene: TRBJ2-6; abundance: many; d_gene: TRBD1; v_gene: TRBV24-1; CDR3nt: TGTGCCACCAGTGAGGCCGGGACAGGGGACGCCAACGTCCTGACTTTC; CDR3aa: CATSEAGTGDANVLTF
j_gene: TRBJ1-1; abundance: NA; d_gene: TRBD1; v_gene: TRBV7-2; CDR3nt: TGTGCCAGCACCCAAAGGACAGGGAGGAACACTGAAGCTTTCTTT; CDR3aa: CASTQRTGRNTEAFF
j_gene: TRBJ1-5; abundance: many; d_gene: NA; v_gene: TRBV2; CDR3nt: TGTGCCAGCAGTGGAGACAGGCGGAGCAATCAGCCCCAGCATTTT; CDR3aa: CASSGDRRSNQPQHF
j_gene: TRBJ1-5; abundance: many; d_gene: NA; v_gene: TRBV3-1; CDR3nt: TGTGCCAGCAGCCAGGGGGGGCTCCCCCAGCATTTT; CDR3aa: CASSQGGLPQHF
j_gene: TRBJ1-3; abundance: NA; d_gene: NA; v_gene: TRBV3-1; CDR3nt: TGTGCCAGCAGCCAGGGGCTATTAGGAGGAAACACCATATATTTT; CDR3aa: CASSQGLLGGNTIYF
j_gene: TRBJ1-1; abundance: many; d_gene: NA; v_gene: TRBV6-1; CDR3nt: TGTGCCAGCAGGAGAAGCCAGAGAGACACTGAAGCTTTCTTT; CDR3aa: CASRRSQRDTEAFF
j_gene: TRBJ2-5; abundance: many; d_gene: NA; v_gene: TRBV7-9; CDR3nt: TGTGCCAGCAGCGGCCTGATGAGGGTGGGAGAGACCCAGTACTTC; CDR3aa: CASSGLMRVGETQYF
j_gene: TRBJ2-7; abundance: NA; d_gene: TRBD2; v_gene: TRBV20-1; CDR3nt: TGCAGTGCTAGATGGGTTAGCGGGGGGCCGTACGAGCAGTACTTC; CDR3aa: CSARWVSGGPYEQYF
j_gene: TRBJ1-3; abundance: many; d_gene: NA; v_gene: TRBV28; CDR3nt: TGTGCCAGCACCTACCTGGGCCGGTTTGGCGGAAACACCATATATTTT; CDR3aa: CASTYLGRFGGNTIYF
j_gene: TRBJ2-3; abundance: many; d_gene: TRBD2; v_gene: TRBV20-1; CDR3nt: TGCAGTGCAACCGGACTAGCGGGAGAGGGCACAGATACGCAGTATTTT; CDR3aa: CSATGLAGEGTDTQYF
j_gene: TRBJ1-1; abundance: many; d_gene: TRBD1; v_gene: TRBV5-4; CDR3nt: TGTGCCAGCAGCCTGCAACCAACAGGGGACACTGAAGCTTTCTTT; CDR3aa: CASSLQPTGDTEAFF
j_gene: TRBJ2-5; abundance: many; d_gene: NA; v_gene: TRBV3-1; CDR3nt: TGTGCCAGCAGCCAATCCCAGGAGACCCAGTACTTC; CDR3aa: CASSQSQETQYF
j_gene: TRBJ1-3; abundance: NA; d_gene: NA; v_gene: TRBV6-5; CDR3nt: TGTGCCAGCAGTTACAAGGGGAGGGTCTCTGGAAACACCATATATTTT; CDR3aa: CASSYKGRVSGNTIYF
j_gene: TRBJ1-2; abundance: NA; d_gene: NA; v_gene: TRBV6-1; CDR3nt: TGTGCCAGCAGTGAAATTCCGGAGGGGTTCTATGGCTACACCTTC; CDR3aa: CASSEIPEGFYGYTF
j_gene: TRBJ1-2; abundance: many; d_gene: TRBD1; v_gene: TRBV6-4; CDR3nt: TGTGCCAGCAGTCCCCATACCGACAGGGCTTCATTTGGTGGCTACACCTTC; CDR3aa: CASSPHTDRASFGGYTF
j_gene: TRBJ2-6; abundance: many; d_gene: NA; v_gene: TRBV7-3; CDR3nt: TGTGCCAGCAGCTTAAAATCCTCTCCTGGGGCCAACGTCCTGACTTTC; CDR3aa: CASSLKSSPGANVLTF
j_gene: TRBJ2-3; abundance: many; d_gene: TRBD2; v_gene: TRBV7-3; CDR3nt: TGTGCCAGCAGCAGGGCGGGAGGGCCGTTTGCCACAGATACGCAGTATTTT; CDR3aa: CASSRAGGPFATDTQYF
j_gene: TRBJ2-7; abundance: many; d_gene: TRBD1; v_gene: TRBV18; CDR3nt: TGTGCCAGCTCACCCCGGGACAGGGGGAGTATCGGTAGGTACGAGCAGTACTTC; CDR3aa: CASSPRDRGSIGRYEQYF
j_gene: TRBJ2-2; abundance: many; d_gene: TRBD1; v_gene: TRBV12-5; CDR3nt: TGTGCTAGTGGTTTCGGCGGGACAGGGACCGGGGAGCTGTTTTTT; CDR3aa: CASGFGGTGTGELFF
j_gene: TRBJ2-7; abundance: many; d_gene: NA; v_gene: TRBV7-8; CDR3nt: TGTGCCAGCAGCTTAGGGAGATCCTACGAGCAGCACTTC; CDR3aa: CASSLGRSYEQHF
j_gene: TRBJ1-1; abundance: NA; d_gene: NA; v_gene: TRBV6-1; CDR3nt: TGTGCCAGCAGTAAACCCCTGGGTGTCGGTGGGACTGAAGCTTTCTTT; CDR3aa: CASSKPLGVGGTEAFF
j_gene: TRBJ2-7; abundance: NA; d_gene: NA; v_gene: TRBV28; CDR3nt: TGTGCCAGCAGTTTAAGAGGGCGGGTAAACTTGGAGTACTTC; CDR3aa: CASSLRGRVNLEYF
j_gene: TRBJ1-2; abundance: many; d_gene: NA; v_gene: TRBV12-3/TRBV12-4; CDR3nt: TGTGCCAGCAGTTTAGCACAGGGCTATGGCTACACCTTC; CDR3aa: CASSLAQGYGYTF
j_gene: TRBJ2-7; abundance: once; d_gene: TRBD2; v_gene: TRBV20-1; CDR3nt: TGCAGTGCTAGAGATCAGCGGACTAGCGGGAAGTACGAGCAGTACTTC; CDR3aa: CSARDQRTSGKYEQYF
j_gene: TRBJ2-7; abundance: many; d_gene: NA; v_gene: TRBV6-2/TRBV6-3; CDR3nt: TGTGCCAGCAGTTATCAACCCTACGAGCAGTACTTC; CDR3aa: CASSYQPYEQYF
j_gene: TRBJ2-7; abundance: NA; d_gene: NA; v_gene: TRBV6-2/TRBV6-3; CDR3nt: TGTGCCAGCAGTTACCTCGGGTCCTTGGAGGAGCAGTACTTC; CDR3aa: CASSYLGSLEEQYF
j_gene: TRBJ1-2; abundance: few; d_gene: NA; v_gene: TRBV7-8; CDR3nt: TGTGCCAGCAGCTTGTATGGCTACACCTTC; CDR3aa: CASSLYGYTF
j_gene: TRBJ2-7; abundance: NA; d_gene: TRBD2; v_gene: TRBV28; CDR3nt: TGTGCCAGCAGTTTCTTAGCCGGGACTACCTCCTACGAGCAGTACTTC; CDR3aa: CASSFLAGTTSYEQYF
j_gene: TRBJ1-5; abundance: NA; d_gene: NA; v_gene: TRBV2; CDR3nt: TGTGCCAGCAGTGGGATTGTGGCTGGTTGGAGCAATCAGCCCCAGCATTTT; CDR3aa: CASSGIVAGWSNQPQHF
j_gene: TRBJ2-5; abundance: NA; d_gene: NA; v_gene: TRBV28; CDR3nt: TGTGCCAGCAGTCAAACGGGGGCAGAGACCCAGTACTTC; CDR3aa: CASSQTGAETQYF
j_gene: TRBJ2-5; abundance: many; d_gene: NA; v_gene: TRBV28; CDR3nt: TGTGCCAGCAGCCTACAGGGTAGGCAAGAGACCCAGTACTTC; CDR3aa: CASSLQGRQETQYF
j_gene: TRBJ2-4; abundance: many; d_gene: TRBD1; v_gene: TRBV2; CDR3nt: TGTGCCAGCAGTGGACAACAGGGGCCAGCCAAAAACATTCAGTACTTC; CDR3aa: CASSGQQGPAKNIQYF
j_gene: TRBJ2-5; abundance: NA; d_gene: NA; v_gene: TRBV6-1; CDR3nt: TGTGCCAGCAAAATGCGGGAGACCCAGTACTTC; CDR3aa: CASKMRETQYF
j_gene: TRBJ1-1; abundance: many; d_gene: TRBD1; v_gene: TRBV19; CDR3nt: TGTGCCAGTAGTATCGATTGGGCAGGGGGCTCTGAAGCTTTCTTT; CDR3aa: CASSIDWAGGSEAFF
j_gene: TRBJ2-2; abundance: few; d_gene: NA; v_gene: TRBV6-1; CDR3nt: TGTGCCAGCAGTCCGACTGCCGGGGAGCTGTTTTTT; CDR3aa: CASSPTAGELFF
j_gene: TRBJ2-5; abundance: NA; d_gene: NA; v_gene: TRBV6-5; CDR3nt: TGTGCCAGCAGTTACCCGACGGGGGTTCGGGAGACCCAGTACTTC; CDR3aa: CASSYPTGVRETQYF
j_gene: TRBJ1-1; abundance: NA; d_gene: NA; v_gene: TRBV20-1; CDR3nt: TGCAGTGCTCCGCCGCGGGGGGTGAACACTGAAGCTTTCTTT; CDR3aa: CSAPPRGVNTEAFF
j_gene: TRBJ2-6; abundance: NA; d_gene: TRBD2; v_gene: TRBV6-2/TRBV6-3; CDR3nt: TGTGCCAGCAGTTACTCGCGGGAGGCCGGGGCCAACGTCCTGACTTTC; CDR3aa: CASSYSREAGANVLTF
j_gene: TRBJ1-5; abundance: many; d_gene: TRBD1; v_gene: TRBV7-8; CDR3nt: TGTGCCAGCAGCCGCGGGGGACAGGGGTATAGCAATCAGCCCCAGCATTTT; CDR3aa: CASSRGGQGYSNQPQHF